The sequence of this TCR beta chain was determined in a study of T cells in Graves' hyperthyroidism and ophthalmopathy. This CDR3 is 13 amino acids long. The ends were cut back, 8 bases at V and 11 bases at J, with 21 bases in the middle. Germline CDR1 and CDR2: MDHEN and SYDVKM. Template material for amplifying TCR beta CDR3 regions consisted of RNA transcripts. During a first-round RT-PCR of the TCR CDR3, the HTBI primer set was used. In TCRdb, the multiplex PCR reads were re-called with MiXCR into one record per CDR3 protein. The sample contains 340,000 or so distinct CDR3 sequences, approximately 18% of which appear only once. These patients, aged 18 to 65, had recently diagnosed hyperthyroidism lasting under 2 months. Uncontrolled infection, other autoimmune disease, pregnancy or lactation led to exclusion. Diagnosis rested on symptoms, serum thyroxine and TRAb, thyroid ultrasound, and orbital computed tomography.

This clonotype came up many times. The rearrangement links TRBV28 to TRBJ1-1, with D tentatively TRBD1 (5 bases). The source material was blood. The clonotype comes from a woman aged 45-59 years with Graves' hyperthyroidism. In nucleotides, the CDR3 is TGTGCCAGCTTAAACCCGGACACCCATTTTGCTTTCTTT. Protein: CASLNPDTHFAFF. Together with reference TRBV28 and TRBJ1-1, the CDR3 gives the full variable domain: DVKVTQSSRYLVKRTGEKVFLECVQDMDHENMFWYRQDPGLGLRLIYFSYDVKMKEKGDIPEGYSVSREKKERFSLILESASTNQTSMYLCASLNPDTHFAFFGQGTRLTVV.